This TCR beta chain was sequenced during a study of cytomegalovirus exposure and HLA in healthy donors. Study-level points and caveats: Across donors, most TCRs were seen rarely, yet some public ones were widespread. The study labeled approximately 150 TCR beta chains cytomegalovirus-associated. According to reports, the classifier identified cytomegalovirus status with high specificity and sensitivity.

Using immunoSEQ multiplex PCR, the repertoire was profiled, and TCRdb retains in-frame clones only, with some absent. This table has about 73,000 clones, around 95% appearing once. V was shortened by 6 bases and J by 0 bases, with 20 bases between the two germline ends. From germline, CDR1 is MNHEY and CDR2 SMNVEV (reference sequence). The length of the CDR3 is 17 residues. To note about this clone: What it binds is unknown.

The rearrangement uses TRBV27 and TRBJ1-1, with a possible D match to TRBD1 (6 bases). The TCR sequence derives from a man between 18 and 29 years old in good health and CMV-seronegative. The sequencing input was PBMCs. The CDR3 region is CASSPLRGTKMNTEAFF. CDR3 coding DNA: TGTGCCAGCAGCCCCCTTAGGGGGACCAAAATGAACACTGAAGCTTTCTTT.